Described below is a single T cell receptor (beta chain) sequence and its context. The germline V gene has CDR1 KGHDR and CDR2 SFDVKD. Trimming stripped 6 bases from V and 5 bases from J, with 4 bases between. This CDR3 comprises 12 residues. Libraries were prepared by immunoSEQ multiplex PCR; TCRdb keeps only in-frame clonotypes and omits some of them. Its listing shows about 200,000 clones. The entry originates in a study of control samples from healthy donors and cancer patients. The chain couples TRBV24-1 to TRBJ1-6, with D unresolved. The specimen was blood. The TCR sequence derives from a woman aged 25 to 45 in good health. CDR3 DNA sequence: TGTGCCACCAGTCTCAATAATTCACCCCTCCACTTT. Protein product: CATSLNNSPLHF.